This T cell receptor beta chain was recorded in a study of blood T cell repertoires in COVID-19. Across the study: Acute-phase and convalescent COVID-19 samples originated in the United States, Italy and Spain. The analysed material was cDNA or gDNA that came from T cells, B-cell-depleted T cells, or PBMCs.

Clones were sequenced by immunoSEQ multiplex PCR, and TCRdb holds only the in-frame ones, with some missing. The sample yields under 250,000 clones, around nine tenths seen once. CDR1 SNHLY and CDR2 FYNNEI come from the germline V gene. CDR3 length: 14 residues. Trimming at V came to 7 bases and at J to 5 bases, leaving 11 bases not matched to a gene. Participants spanned ages about 18 to 90 years and resided in about 25 US areas. The chain combines TRBV2 with TRBJ2-7; 7 nucleotides line up with TRBD1. This TCR was sampled from a young woman with acute COVID-19. Sequencing used PBMCs or T cells enriched from blood (not recorded which). Here the CDR3 DNA reads TGTGCCAGCATGTCCGAACAGGGGCCACACGAGCAGTACTTC. Translated: CASMSEQGPHEQYF.